This T cell receptor beta chain was documented in a study of shared clonotypes between healthy human individuals. TCRdb's table, derived via immunoSEQ multiplex PCR, lists solely in-frame clones and lacks some. This sample has some 2.1 million clones, with approximately 92% found just once. Germline CDR1 and CDR2: LGHNA and YSLEER. The V and J ends lost 1 base and 12 bases, in that order; junction bases with no gene match: 11. The CDR3 is 15 amino acids. Naive CD8 populations comprised CD45RO-negative cells positively selected for CCR7, excluding terminally differentiated effector memory CD45RA+ cells.

The chain links TRBV4-3 to TRBJ2-1, with TRBD2 matching 8 bases. The TCR was taken from a man aged 18 to 29 in good health. Some clones in this sample may be carry-over from other donors' samples. The sequenced sample was naive CD8+ T cells from PBMCs. The CDR3 DNA sequence: TGCGCCAGCAGCCAAGGGGGGAACGGACTAGCTGTGCAGTTCTTC. Its translation: CASSQGGNGLAVQFF.